This T cell receptor beta chain was sequenced for a study of identical twins. Each cDNA held unique molecular identifiers, and template switching gave it a universal primer site. TCRdb re-called the 5' RACE reads through MiXCR, storing one row per CDR3 protein. This sample yields about 450,000 distinct CDR3 sequences, of which around a sixth are seen a single time; around 10% belongs to the top ten. This clonotype has a count of ten or more. This receptor was taken from a man aged 50 or older in good health. The sequencing sample was made of naive T cells sorted from blood.

Here the CDR3 reads CATSKGGRPETQYF. The CDR3 DNA follows: TGTGCCACCAGCAAGGGCGGTCGCCCAGAGACCCAGTACTTC. The V gene is TRBV15, the J gene TRBJ2-5; D uncertain. The V end lost 4 bases, the J end lost 4 bases, and 13 bases lay between the germline ends. The CDR3 consists of 14 residues. Germline loops: CDR1 LNHNV, CDR2 YYDKDF (reference sequence).